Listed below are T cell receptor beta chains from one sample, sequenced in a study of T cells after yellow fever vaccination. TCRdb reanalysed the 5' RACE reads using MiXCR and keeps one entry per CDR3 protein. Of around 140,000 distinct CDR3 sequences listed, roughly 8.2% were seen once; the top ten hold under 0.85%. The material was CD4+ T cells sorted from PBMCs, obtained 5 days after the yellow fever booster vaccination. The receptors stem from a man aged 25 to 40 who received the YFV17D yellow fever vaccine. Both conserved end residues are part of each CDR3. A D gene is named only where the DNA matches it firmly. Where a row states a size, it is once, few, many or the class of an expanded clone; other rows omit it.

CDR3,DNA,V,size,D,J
CASSLDTTAYEQYF,TGCGCCAGCAGCTTGGACACGACTGCCTACGAGCAGTACTTC,TRBV5-1,many,.,TRBJ2-7
CASSWASGDTGELFF,TGTGCCAGCAGCTGGGCTAGCGGGGACACCGGGGAGCTGTTTTTT,TRBV5-4,.,TRBD2,TRBJ2-2
CASSLTRDGTPQYF,TGTGCCAGCAGCTTAACTAGGGACGGGACTCCGCAGTATTTT,TRBV7-3,many,.,TRBJ2-3
CAWTTGTGINTGELFF,TGTGCCTGGACAACCGGGACAGGCATTAACACCGGGGAGCTGTTTTTT,TRBV30,many,TRBD1,TRBJ2-2
CATSDSSGPGNEQFF,TGTGCCACCAGTGATTCCTCCGGACCTGGGAATGAGCAGTTCTTC,TRBV24-1,many,.,TRBJ2-1
CASSTGVVETQYF,TGTGCCAGCAGTACGGGAGTTGTAGAGACCCAGTACTTC,TRBV7-6,many,.,TRBJ2-5
CSVWEREQYF,TGCAGTGTGTGGGAACGCGAGCAGTACTTC,TRBV20-1,many,.,TRBJ2-7
CASIRGGRDTGELFF,TGTGCCAGCATCCGAGGCGGGCGGGACACCGGGGAGCTGTTTTTT,TRBV6-1,.,.,TRBJ2-2
CASSQGGGRREQFF,TGTGCCAGCAGCCAAGGTGGGGGCCGGCGGGAGCAGTTCTTC,TRBV14,many,.,TRBJ2-1
CASSSAHNEQFF,TGTGCCAGCAGCTCCGCCCACAATGAGCAGTTCTTC,TRBV11-2,many,.,TRBJ2-1
CASSLIQTYEQYF,TGTGCCAGCAGCTTAATACAGACCTACGAGCAGTACTTC,TRBV7-2,few,.,TRBJ2-7
CASSFGNTGELFF,TGTGCCAGCAGTTTCGGAAACACCGGGGAGCTGTTTTTT,TRBV12-3/TRBV12-4,many,.,TRBJ2-2
CASGRDTLYEQYF,TGTGCCAGCGGGCGGGACACCCTCTACGAGCAGTACTTC,TRBV12-3/TRBV12-4,.,.,TRBJ2-7
CASSLAVQAGGSADTQYF,TGTGCCAGCAGCTTAGCAGTCCAAGCGGGAGGTAGTGCGGATACGCAGTATTTT,TRBV7-2,few,TRBD2,TRBJ2-3
CASRVNGANVLTF,TGTGCCAGCAGAGTTAATGGGGCCAACGTCCTGACTTTC,TRBV6-1,many,.,TRBJ2-6
CASSAPRLAGVETQYF,TGTGCCAGCTCAGCTCCTAGGCTAGCGGGAGTCGAGACCCAGTACTTC,TRBV18,.,TRBD2,TRBJ2-5
CASSYLAGSLNTGELFF,TGTGCCAGCAGCTACCTAGCGGGGAGCCTTAACACCGGGGAGCTGTTTTTT,TRBV7-2,many,TRBD2,TRBJ2-2
CSARGAARIGETQYF,TGCAGTGCTAGGGGCGCAGCGAGGATTGGAGAGACCCAGTACTTC,TRBV20-1,many,.,TRBJ2-5
CASSLGGNYEQYF,TGCGCCAGCAGCTTGGGCGGAAACTACGAGCAGTACTTC,TRBV5-1,.,.,TRBJ2-7
CAIRQGGGNSYNEQFF,TGTGCCATCAGACAGGGGGGGGGTAACTCCTACAATGAGCAGTTCTTC,TRBV10-3,few,.,TRBJ2-1
CASSPTGPFYEQYF,TGTGCCAGCAGCCCGACGGGACCCTTCTACGAGCAGTACTTC,TRBV7-3,many,.,TRBJ2-7
CASSGTGDYSSGANVLTF,TGTGCCAGTAGTGGGACAGGGGATTATAGCTCTGGGGCCAACGTCCTGACTTTC,TRBV19,many,TRBD1,TRBJ2-6
CASSRRIGNEQFF,TGTGCCAGCAGCCGCCGAATAGGAAATGAGCAGTTCTTC,TRBV14,.,.,TRBJ2-1
CSVGSGYEQYF,TGCAGCGTTGGATCAGGCTACGAGCAGTACTTC,TRBV29-1,many,.,TRBJ2-7
CSARSGYEQYF,TGCAGTGCTAGGTCAGGGTACGAGCAGTACTTC,TRBV20-1,many,.,TRBJ2-7
CASSQEGTGGAGDTEAFF,TGTGCCAGCAGCCAAGAGGGGACAGGGGGCGCGGGGGATACTGAAGCTTTCTTT,TRBV4-2,many,TRBD1,TRBJ1-1
CASSLRSSGSAGELFF,TGTGCCAGCAGCTTAAGGTCGTCAGGGTCGGCCGGGGAGCTGTTTTTT,TRBV7-2,many,.,TRBJ2-2
CASSLKLDTEAFF,TGCGCCAGCAGCCTTAAGCTGGACACTGAAGCTTTCTTT,TRBV4-3,many,.,TRBJ1-1
CATSSGGPSYNEQFF,TGTGCCACCAGCAGCGGCGGGCCCTCCTACAATGAGCAGTTCTTC,TRBV15,many,.,TRBJ2-1
CASSSTASGANVLTF,TGCGCCAGCAGCTCGACAGCTTCTGGGGCCAACGTCCTGACTTTC,TRBV5-1,many,.,TRBJ2-6
CASGNSYNEQFF,TGTGCCAGCGGGAACTCCTACAATGAGCAGTTCTTC,TRBV21-1,many,.,TRBJ2-1
CASSLPTSVVETQYF,TGTGCCAGCAGCTTGCCTACTAGCGTTGTAGAGACCCAGTACTTC,TRBV5-5,many,TRBD2,TRBJ2-5
CASRPTRGRELFF,TGCGCCAGCAGACCTACCAGGGGGAGGGAGCTGTTTTTT,TRBV23-1,few,TRBD1,TRBJ2-2
CSVEESTDTQYF,TGCAGCGTTGAAGAGAGCACAGATACGCAGTATTTT,TRBV29-1,many,.,TRBJ2-3
CASSPATSGSYEQYF,TGTGCCAGCTCACCCGCGACTAGCGGGAGCTACGAGCAGTACTTC,TRBV18,many,TRBD2,TRBJ2-7
CASSQDLAGDDTQYF,TGTGCCAGCAGCCAAGATCTAGCGGGAGATGATACGCAGTATTTT,TRBV14,.,TRBD2,TRBJ2-3
CASSLWEGQNEQYF,TGTGCCAGCAGCTTATGGGAGGGCCAGAACGAGCAGTACTTC,TRBV7-9,many,TRBD2,TRBJ2-7
CASRPSETGEQYF,TGCGCCAGCAGGCCTAGCGAGACCGGGGAGCAGTACTTC,TRBV5-1,many,.,TRBJ2-7
CASSVGGSGPSSYEQYF,TGTGCCAGCAGTGTCGGGGGTAGCGGTCCCAGCTCCTACGAGCAGTACTTC,TRBV7-2,few,.,TRBJ2-7
CASSLAGSTNEKLFF,TGCGCCAGCAGCTTGGCCGGGTCAACTAATGAAAAACTGTTTTTT,TRBV5-1,many,.,TRBJ1-4
CASSPGNRVDYGYTF,TGTGCCAGCTCACCCGGTAACAGGGTCGACTATGGCTACACCTTC,TRBV18,.,.,TRBJ1-2
CASSGASRNQPQHF,TGTGCCAGCAGTGGGGCTTCACGCAATCAGCCCCAGCATTTT,TRBV12-3/TRBV12-4,.,.,TRBJ1-5
CASSFWGIGTEAFF,TGTGCCAGCAGCTTCTGGGGGATTGGCACTGAAGCTTTCTTT,TRBV7-9,many,.,TRBJ1-1
CASSWGLQETQYF,TGTGCCAGCAGCTGGGGGTTACAAGAGACCCAGTACTTC,TRBV5-6,many,.,TRBJ2-5
CASSPITSGSGNEQFF,TGTGCCAGCTCACCTATCACTAGCGGGAGCGGCAATGAGCAGTTCTTC,TRBV18,many,TRBD2,TRBJ2-1
CASSARTTSYEQYF,TGTGCCAGCAGCGCACGTACCACCTCCTACGAGCAGTACTTC,TRBV3-1,many,.,TRBJ2-7
CAWRVGQGSYEQYF,TGTGCCTGGAGAGTAGGACAGGGTTCCTACGAGCAGTACTTC,TRBV30,many,TRBD1,TRBJ2-7
CSARVDGARSYNEQFF,TGCAGTGCTAGAGTCGACGGAGCTAGGTCCTACAATGAGCAGTTCTTC,TRBV20-1,many,.,TRBJ2-1
CATSQGVTGELFF,TGTGCCACCAGCCAGGGCGTCACCGGGGAGCTGTTTTTT,TRBV15,.,.,TRBJ2-2
CSARDPAGGGEQYF,TGCAGTGCTAGAGATCCCGCGGGAGGGGGAGAGCAGTACTTC,TRBV20-1,many,TRBD2,TRBJ2-7
CASSPIERGPDTQYF,TGTGCCAGCAGTCCTATAGAGCGGGGCCCAGATACGCAGTATTTT,TRBV28,many,TRBD2,TRBJ2-3
CASSLARALYNEQFF,TGCGCCAGCAGCTTGGCCAGGGCCCTCTACAATGAGCAGTTCTTC,TRBV5-1,many,.,TRBJ2-1